This entry concerns a single TCR beta chain. These data belong to a study of blood T cell repertoires in COVID-19. This table comes from immunoSEQ multiplex PCR, and its TCRdb copy is limited to in-frame clones, with some not included. The table lists 300,000 to 400,000 clones, about 90% of them singletons. Cohort 3 recovered donors had two negative PCRs, clearance, or symptom resolution. The specimen sequenced was PBMCs or T cells enriched from blood (not recorded which). The source of this sequence is a woman aged 25 to 45 who had recovered from COVID-19.

CDR3 amino acids: CASSRNGVGTEAFF. The CDR3 DNA sequence: TGTGCCAGCAGCCGGAACGGGGTGGGGACTGAAGCTTTCTTT. This sequence joins TRBV3-1 (or the pseudogene TRBV3-2) and TRBJ1-1; D is unclear. This CDR3 region has 14 residues. Trimming removed 4 bases at V and 5 bases at J, with 14 bases between. Germline V gene sequence: CDR1 LGHDT, CDR2 YNNKEL (reference sequence).